This is a list of T cell receptor beta chains from one sample in a study of CD8 T cells in Susac syndrome. A single record per CDR3 protein comes from TCRdb applying MiXCR to the immunoSEQ multiplex PCR reads. In the table there are around 130,000 distinct CDR3 sequences, 90% to 95% of which are singletons. Sequenced: CD8+ T cells from PBMCs. The receptors derive from a human donor with multiple sclerosis. Each CDR3 is given with its conserved first and last residue. A D gene is named only where the DNA matches it firmly. For some rows the clone size is stated as once, few or many, or as a class when expanded; others skip it.

j_gene	v_gene	abundance	d_gene	CDR3nt	CDR3aa
TRBJ2-7	TRBV15	NA	NA	TGTGCCACCAGCGACCATCGCGATAAAGAGCAGTACTTC	CATSDHRDKEQYF
TRBJ2-1	TRBV4-1	NA	TRBD2	TGCGCCAGCAGCCGGACTAGCGGGGTGATATACAATGAGCAGTTCTTC	CASSRTSGVIYNEQFF
TRBJ1-3	TRBV6-6	NA	NA	TGTGCCAGCAGTTACGCGGGACGCCTCTCTGGAAACACCATATATTTT	CASSYAGRLSGNTIYF
TRBJ2-7	TRBV7-3	once	NA	TGTGCCAGCAGCTTAATGTCCGACAGTTCCTACGAGCAGTACTTC	CASSLMSDSSYEQYF
TRBJ2-3	TRBV4-2	NA	TRBD1	TGTGCCAGCAGCCAAGTTGGACAGGAGGTGGACAATACGCAGTATTTT	CASSQVGQEVDNTQYF
TRBJ2-7	TRBV7-9	NA	TRBD2	TGTGCCAGCAGCGGAGCTGGGGCTAGCGGGAACTACGAGCAGTACTTC	CASSGAGASGNYEQYF
TRBJ2-5	TRBV7-9	NA	TRBD2	TGTGCCAGCAGCCCCCGTACTAGCGGGAGGATACAGACCCAGTACTTC	CASSPRTSGRIQTQYF
TRBJ2-7	TRBV11-2	once	TRBD2	TGTGCCAGCAGCCAGGGGGCTAGCGGGAGAGACTCCTACGAGCAGTACTTC	CASSQGASGRDSYEQYF
TRBJ1-5	TRBV27	NA	NA	TGTGCCAGCAGTTTACAAGGGCCCGATCAGCCCCAGCATTTT	CASSLQGPDQPQHF
TRBJ1-1	TRBV7-8	NA	NA	TGTGCCAGCAGCCTAACCGGGAAGCTGGCTTTCTTT	CASSLTGKLAFF
TRBJ1-2	TRBV4-2	once	NA	TGTGCCAGCAGCCAAGATCGGGGGGACTATGGCTACACCTTC	CASSQDRGDYGYTF
TRBJ2-2	TRBV9	NA	NA	TGTGCCAGCAGCGTATCCCGACAGGATTTGAACACCGGGGAGCTGTTTTTT	CASSVSRQDLNTGELFF
TRBJ2-1	TRBV9	once	NA	TGTGCCAGCAGGGAGCTCGCCTACAATGAGCAGTTCTTC	CASRELAYNEQFF
TRBJ1-2	TRBV5-4	NA	NA	TGTGCCAGCAGGGACGGTAACTATGGCTACACCTTC	CASRDGNYGYTF
TRBJ1-1	TRBV9	NA	NA	TGTGCCAGCAGCGACCCAGGTTTGGGCACTGAAGCTTTCTTT	CASSDPGLGTEAFF
TRBJ2-7	TRBV27	NA	TRBD1	TGTGCCAGCGCGTCCGGGACAGGGATCCACGAGCAGTACTTC	CASASGTGIHEQYF
TRBJ1-5	TRBV7-9	NA	NA	TGTGCCAGCAGCTTGGACGGCTTCAATCAGCCCCAGCATTTT	CASSLDGFNQPQHF
TRBJ2-5	TRBV3-1	NA	NA	TGTGCCAGCAGCCAAGGGGGCTTTCAAGAGACCCAGTACTTC	CASSQGGFQETQYF
TRBJ1-1	TRBV19	once	TRBD1	TGTGCCAGTAGAATTCCGGGACAGGGGAACACTGAAGCTTTCTTT	CASRIPGQGNTEAFF
TRBJ1-1	TRBV7-6	NA	NA	TGTGCCAGCAGCCCCAGTACAGTGACTGAAGCTTTCTTT	CASSPSTVTEAFF
TRBJ1-4	TRBV18	NA	TRBD1	TGTGCCAGCTCCCCGACAGGGACGGCGTCCCAAAATGAAAAACTGTTTTTT	CASSPTGTASQNEKLFF
TRBJ2-7	TRBV27	NA	TRBD2	TGTGCCAGCAGTACCGGGACTACGGTCTACGAGCAGTACTTC	CASSTGTTVYEQYF
TRBJ2-2	TRBV11-2	NA	NA	TGTGCCAGCAGCTCGATCCTGCTTACTTCCACCGGGGAGCTGTTTTTT	CASSSILLTSTGELFF
TRBJ1-1	TRBV6-2/TRBV6-3	NA	NA	TGTGCCAGCAGCTATTACGGGGGCAGAACTGAAGCTTTCTTT	CASSYYGGRTEAFF
TRBJ2-7	TRBV7-8	NA	NA	TGTGCCAGCAGCCCAGCTCCGGGGTGGGGTACCTACGAGCAGTACTTC	CASSPAPGWGTYEQYF
TRBJ1-2	TRBV3-1	NA	NA	TGTGCCAGCAGCCAAGATTGGGGGGCAACCTATGGCTACACCTTC	CASSQDWGATYGYTF
TRBJ1-1	TRBV12-3/TRBV12-4	NA	NA	TGTGCCAGCAGTTCCCCCCCTCGGGAAACTGAAGCTTTCTTT	CASSSPPRETEAFF
TRBJ2-5	TRBV12-3/TRBV12-4	NA	TRBD2	TGTGCCAGCGGCCCTCGGGCGGGAGTAAGGGAGACCCAGTACTTC	CASGPRAGVRETQYF
TRBJ2-7	TRBV7-9	once	NA	TGTGCCAGCAGCTCCCCCGAAGATCCCGAGCAGTACTTC	CASSSPEDPEQYF
TRBJ1-1	TRBV27	NA	NA	TGTGCCAGCGTTTTAGGGAGTAACACTGAAGCTTTCTTT	CASVLGSNTEAFF
TRBJ2-7	TRBV12-3/TRBV12-4	NA	NA	TGTGCCAGCAGTTTAGCCGGGGGAACGGCAGGGGGTTCCGACGAGCAGTACTTC	CASSLAGGTAGGSDEQYF
TRBJ1-2	TRBV19	NA	NA	TGTGCCAGTAACCCCACACGGATGGTTGAGGGATCTTATGGCTACACCTTC	CASNPTRMVEGSYGYTF
TRBJ2-7	TRBV6-1	NA	NA	TGTGCCAGCAGTTGGAACAGCGACCACTCCTACGAGCAGTACTTC	CASSWNSDHSYEQYF
TRBJ2-1	TRBV4-1	NA	NA	TGCGCCAGCAGCCAGGAGGGAATTGAGCAGTTCTTC	CASSQEGIEQFF
TRBJ2-7	TRBV3-1	NA	NA	TGTGCCAGCAGCCGTCCGGGACCCTCCTACGAGCAGTACTTC	CASSRPGPSYEQYF
TRBJ2-1	TRBV29-1	NA	NA	TGCAGCGTCTCGGACTACAATGAGCAGTTCTTC	CSVSDYNEQFF
TRBJ2-3	TRBV27	NA	NA	TGTGCCAGCAGTTTATTGGGTCCAGATACGCAGTATTTT	CASSLLGPDTQYF
TRBJ2-7	TRBV19	NA	NA	TGTGCCAGTAGTTTGGAGCATCCATACGAGCAGTACTTC	CASSLEHPYEQYF
TRBJ2-1	TRBV7-9	NA	NA	TGTGCCAGCTCGGATGGTAATAATGAGCAGTTCTTC	CASSDGNNEQFF
TRBJ2-5	TRBV2	NA	NA	TGTGCCAGCAGTGATCCCGGACAGCAAGAGACCCAGTACTTC	CASSDPGQQETQYF
TRBJ2-3	TRBV20-1	NA	TRBD1	TGCAGTGCTAGGGGGGACAGGGGACGTACAGATACGCAGTATTTT	CSARGDRGRTDTQYF
TRBJ2-5	TRBV3-1	NA	NA	TGTGCCAGCAGCCTCGGACAATTCCCCCAAGAGACCCAGTACTTC	CASSLGQFPQETQYF
TRBJ1-1	TRBV19	NA	NA	TGTGCCAGTAGTATCAGTCCCCAGAACACTGAAGCTTTCTTT	CASSISPQNTEAFF
TRBJ1-2	TRBV6-2/TRBV6-3	NA	TRBD1	TGTGCCAGCAGCGCGCTCTCCGCGACAGGGGGGGACTATGGCTACACCTTC	CASSALSATGGDYGYTF
TRBJ2-7	TRBV5-6	once	NA	TGTGCCAGCAGCCTTCAGGATAACTACGAGCAGTACTTC	CASSLQDNYEQYF
TRBJ2-7	TRBV28	once	NA	TGTGCCAGCAGTCGGGCAACGACCTACGAGCAGTACTTC	CASSRATTYEQYF
TRBJ2-5	TRBV6-5	NA	NA	TGTGCCAGCAGTTACGTGGGGATAGGTTCGCGCCCCCCCCAAGAGACCCAGTACTTC	CASSYVGIGSRPPQETQYF
TRBJ1-1	TRBV5-1	NA	NA	TGCGCCAGCAGCTTACAGGGATTGGACACTGAAGCTTTCTTT	CASSLQGLDTEAFF
TRBJ2-2	TRBV7-9	NA	NA	TGTGCCAGCAGCTTAGCCCGTCGGGGTGCCGGGGAGCTGTTTTTT	CASSLARRGAGELFF
TRBJ2-7	TRBV5-6	NA	NA	TGTGCCAGCAGCTTGGACAGAGGCGAGCAGTACTTC	CASSLDRGEQYF
TRBJ2-7	TRBV7-9	NA	TRBD1	TGTGCCAGCAGCTGGGGACAGGCCCCCGAGCAGTACTTC	CASSWGQAPEQYF
TRBJ1-1	TRBV5-6	NA	NA	TGTGCCAGCAGCTATCAGGGCTTGAACACTGAAGCTTTCTTT	CASSYQGLNTEAFF
TRBJ1-1	TRBV11-2	NA	NA	TGTGCCAGCAGCCCCCAATTGATTGTTATGAACACTGAAGCTTTCTTT	CASSPQLIVMNTEAFF